The 2 T cell receptor beta chains reported below all come from one sample, sequenced in a study of blood T cell repertoires in COVID-19. Assay: immunoSEQ multiplex PCR; the TCRdb copy retains only in-frame clones and omits some. The sample has 250,000 to 300,000 clones; roughly 86% are singletons. The material sequenced was peripheral blood. Receptor source: a woman aged 25-40 years with COVID-19, enrolled during active disease.

There are a few counts of this clone. J is TRBJ1-1 and V is TRBV12-3 or TRBV12-4; a weak D match, TRBD1 (6 bases). The length of the CDR3 is 13 residues. V was shortened by 3 bases and J by 10 bases, with 15 bases between the two germline ends. CDR3 protein: CASSFIGGRGAFF. In nucleotides, the CDR3 is TGTGCCAGCAGTTTCATAGGGGGACGGGGAGCTTTCTTT.

Only a few counts were recorded for this clone. The chain joins TRBV9 to TRBJ1-1; D is possibly TRBD1 (6 bases). CDR1 and CDR2 (germline): SGDLS, YYNGEE. The CDR3 is 16 residues long. With 3 bases removed from V and 1 base from J, the gap between germline ends came to 16 bases. CDR3 sequence (DNA): TGTGCCAGCAGCGCCCGAGAGGGGGGGCGGAACACTGAAGCTTTCTTT. This codes for CASSAREGGRNTEAFF.